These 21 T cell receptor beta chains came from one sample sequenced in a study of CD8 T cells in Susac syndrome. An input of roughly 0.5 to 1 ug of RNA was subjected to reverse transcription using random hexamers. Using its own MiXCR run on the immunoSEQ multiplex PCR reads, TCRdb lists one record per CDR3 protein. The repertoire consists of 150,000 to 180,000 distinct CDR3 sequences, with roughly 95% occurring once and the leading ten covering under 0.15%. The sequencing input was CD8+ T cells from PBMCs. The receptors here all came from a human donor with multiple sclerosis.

The CDR3 here is CASSLSTWGQPQHF. Written as DNA, the CDR3 is TGTGCCAGCAGTTTATCGACCTGGGGGCAGCCCCAGCATTTT. The chain couples TRBV27 to TRBJ1-5; weak D call: TRBD1 (5 bases). This CDR3 has 14 residues. Germline lookup yields CDR1 MNHEY and CDR2 SMNVEV (reference sequence). V was clipped by 0 bases and J by 7 bases, with 10 bases between them.

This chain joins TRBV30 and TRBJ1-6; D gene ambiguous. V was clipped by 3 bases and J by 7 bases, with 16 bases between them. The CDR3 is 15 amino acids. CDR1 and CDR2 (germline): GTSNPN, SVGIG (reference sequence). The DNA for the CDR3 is TGTGCCTGGAGCTCCCCAGCCGCTACCAATTCACCCCTCCACTTT. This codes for CAWSSPAATNSPLHF.

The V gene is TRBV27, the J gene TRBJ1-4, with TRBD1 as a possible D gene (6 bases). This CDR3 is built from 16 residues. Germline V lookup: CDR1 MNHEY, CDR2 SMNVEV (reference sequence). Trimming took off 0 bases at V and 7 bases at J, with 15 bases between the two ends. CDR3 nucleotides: TGTGCCAGCAGTTTATCGGGACAACTAGGATTTGAAAAACTGTTTTTT. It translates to CASSLSGQLGFEKLFF.

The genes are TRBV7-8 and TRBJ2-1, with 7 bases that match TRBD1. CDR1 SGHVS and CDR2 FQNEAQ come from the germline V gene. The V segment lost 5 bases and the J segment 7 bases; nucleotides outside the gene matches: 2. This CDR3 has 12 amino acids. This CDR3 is CASSDRANEQFF. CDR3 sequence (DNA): TGTGCCAGCAGCGACAGGGCTAATGAGCAGTTCTTC. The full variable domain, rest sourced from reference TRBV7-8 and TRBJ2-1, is GAGVSQSPRYKVAKRGQDVALRCDPISGHVSLFWYQQALGQGPEFLTYFQNEAQLDKSGLPSDRFFAERPEGSVSTLKIQRTQQEDSAVYLCASSDRANEQFFGPGTRLTVL.

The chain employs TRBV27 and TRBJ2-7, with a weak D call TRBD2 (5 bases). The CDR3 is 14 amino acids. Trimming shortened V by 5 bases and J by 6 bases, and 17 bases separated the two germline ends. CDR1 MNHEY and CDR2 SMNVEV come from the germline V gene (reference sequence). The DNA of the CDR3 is TGTGCCAGCAGTCTAGCCCCGGGGAGTACCGAGCAGTACTTC. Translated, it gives CASSLAPGSTEQYF.

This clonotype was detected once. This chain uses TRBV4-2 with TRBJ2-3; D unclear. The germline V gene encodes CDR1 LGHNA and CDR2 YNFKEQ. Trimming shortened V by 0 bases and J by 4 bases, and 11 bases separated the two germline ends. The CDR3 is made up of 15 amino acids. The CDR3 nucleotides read TGTGCCAGCAGCCAAGATCATAGTACGCCAGATACGCAGTATTTT. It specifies CASSQDHSTPDTQYF.

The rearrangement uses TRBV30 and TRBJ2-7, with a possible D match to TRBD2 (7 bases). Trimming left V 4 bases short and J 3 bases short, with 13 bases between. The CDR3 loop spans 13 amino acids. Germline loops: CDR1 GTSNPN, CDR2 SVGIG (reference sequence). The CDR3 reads CAWTGGPDYEQYF. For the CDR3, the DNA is TGTGCCTGGACCGGGGGGCCCGACTACGAGCAGTACTTC. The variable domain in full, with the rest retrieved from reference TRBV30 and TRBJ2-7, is SQTIHQWPATLVQPVGSPLSLECTVEGTSNPNLYWYRQAAGRGLQLLFYSVGIGQISSEVPQNLSASRPQDRQFILSSKKLLLSDSGFYLCAWTGGPDYEQYFGPGTRLTVT.

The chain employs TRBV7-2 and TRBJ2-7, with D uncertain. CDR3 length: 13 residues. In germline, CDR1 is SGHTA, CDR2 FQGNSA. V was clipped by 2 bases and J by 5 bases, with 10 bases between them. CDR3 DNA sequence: TGTGCCAGCAGCTTATTGTCCCAGGACGAGCAGTACGTC. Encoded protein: CASSLLSQDEQYV.

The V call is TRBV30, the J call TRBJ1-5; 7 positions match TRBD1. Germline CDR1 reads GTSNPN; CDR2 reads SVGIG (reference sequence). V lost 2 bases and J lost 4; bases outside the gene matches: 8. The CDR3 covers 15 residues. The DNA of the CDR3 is TGTGCCTGGAGTCAGACAGGGACGGAAAATCAGCCCCAGCATTTT. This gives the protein CAWSQTGTENQPQHF.

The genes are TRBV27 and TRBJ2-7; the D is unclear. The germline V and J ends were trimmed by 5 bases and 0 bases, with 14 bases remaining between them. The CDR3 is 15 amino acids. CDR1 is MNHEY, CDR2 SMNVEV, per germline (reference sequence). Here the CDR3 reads CASSPSKPSSYEQYF. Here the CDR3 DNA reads TGTGCCAGCAGTCCCTCTAAGCCCAGCTCCTACGAGCAGTACTTC.

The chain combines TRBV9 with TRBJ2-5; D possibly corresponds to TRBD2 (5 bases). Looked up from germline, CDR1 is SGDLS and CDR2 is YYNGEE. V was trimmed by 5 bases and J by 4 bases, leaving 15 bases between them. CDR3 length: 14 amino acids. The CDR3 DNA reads TGTGCCAGCAGTGAACATGGGCGGGTAGAGACCCAGTACTTC. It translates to CASSEHGRVETQYF.

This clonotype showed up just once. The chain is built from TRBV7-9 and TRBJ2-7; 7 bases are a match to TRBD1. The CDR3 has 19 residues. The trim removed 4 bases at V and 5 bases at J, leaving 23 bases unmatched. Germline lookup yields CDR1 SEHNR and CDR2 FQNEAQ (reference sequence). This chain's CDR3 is CASSSMIGDSDRMGHEQYF. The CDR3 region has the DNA TGTGCCAGCAGCTCTATGATAGGGGACAGCGATCGCATGGGCCACGAGCAGTACTTC.

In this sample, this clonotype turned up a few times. CDR3 DNA sequence: TGTGCCAGCAGCCAAGAGGGCTACGAGCAGTACTTC. Its translation: CASSQEGYEQYF. The V call is TRBV3-1, the J call TRBJ2-7; D is ambiguous. Germline V gene lookup returns CDR1 LGHDT and CDR2 YNNKEL (reference sequence). This CDR3 has 12 residues. Trimming took 0 bases from V and 3 from J, leaving 3 bases between them.

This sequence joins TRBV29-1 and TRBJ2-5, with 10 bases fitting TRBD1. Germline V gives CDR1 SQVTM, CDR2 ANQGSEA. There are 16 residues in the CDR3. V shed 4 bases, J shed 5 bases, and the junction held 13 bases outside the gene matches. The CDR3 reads CSVASSDRGPGETQYF. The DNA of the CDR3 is TGCAGCGTTGCTAGTTCTGACAGGGGGCCTGGGGAGACCCAGTACTTC.

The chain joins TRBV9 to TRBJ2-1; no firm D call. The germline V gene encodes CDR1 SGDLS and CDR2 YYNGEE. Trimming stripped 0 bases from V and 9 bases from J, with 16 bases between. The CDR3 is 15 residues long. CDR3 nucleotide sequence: TGTGCCAGCAGCGTAGGGTGGGATTTGGATGCTGAGCAGTTCTTC. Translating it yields CASSVGWDLDAEQFF.

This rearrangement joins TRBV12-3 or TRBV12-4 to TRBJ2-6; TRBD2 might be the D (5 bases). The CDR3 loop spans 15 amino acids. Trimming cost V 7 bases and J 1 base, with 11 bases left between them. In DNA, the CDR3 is TGTGCCAGCACCAGCAGCGGTTCTGGGGCCAACGTCCTGACTTTC. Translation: CASTSSGSGANVLTF.

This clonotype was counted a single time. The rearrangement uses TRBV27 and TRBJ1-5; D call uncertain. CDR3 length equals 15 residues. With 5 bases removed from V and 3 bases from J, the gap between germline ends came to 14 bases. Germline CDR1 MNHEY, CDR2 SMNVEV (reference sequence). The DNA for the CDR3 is TGTGCCAGCAGTCATAGTGGAAGTGCCAATCAGCCCCAGCATTTT. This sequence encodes CASSHSGSANQPQHF.

CDR3 in amino acids: CASSLAKGSGYTF. The CDR3 DNA reads TGTGCCAGCAGCTTAGCGAAGGGAAGCGGCTACACCTTC. The chain employs TRBV7-2 and TRBJ1-2; D is uncertain. Germline V gene sequence: CDR1 SGHTA, CDR2 FQGNSA. V was pared by 0 bases and J by 8 bases, with 10 bases between. CDR3 length: 13 residues.

CDR3 coding DNA: TGTGCCAGCAGCCAAGATGGGCTGGAGGAAAAACTGTTTTTT. Its protein product is CASSQDGLEEKLFF. This chain links TRBV3-1 with TRBJ1-4; D call uncertain. Trimming removed 0 bases from V and 8 bases from J, with 10 bases in between. There are 14 residues in the CDR3. Germline-derived CDR1 and CDR2 are LGHDT and YNNKEL (reference sequence).

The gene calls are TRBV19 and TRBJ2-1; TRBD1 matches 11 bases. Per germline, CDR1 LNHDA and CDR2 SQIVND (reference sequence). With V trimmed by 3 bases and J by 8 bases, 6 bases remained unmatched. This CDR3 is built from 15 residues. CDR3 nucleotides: TGTGCCAGTAGTATCGGGACAGGGGGTAGCCATGAGCAGTTCTTC. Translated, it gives CASSIGTGGSHEQFF.

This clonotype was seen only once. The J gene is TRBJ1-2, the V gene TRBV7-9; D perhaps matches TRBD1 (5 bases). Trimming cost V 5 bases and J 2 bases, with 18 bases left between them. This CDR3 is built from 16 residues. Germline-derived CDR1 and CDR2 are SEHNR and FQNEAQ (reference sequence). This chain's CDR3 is CASSDFGGRGNYGYTF. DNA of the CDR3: TGTGCCAGCAGCGATTTTGGGGGACGAGGAAACTATGGCTACACCTTC. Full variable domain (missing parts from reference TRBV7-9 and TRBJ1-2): DTGVSQNPRHKITKRGQNVTFRCDPISEHNRLYWYRQTLGQGPEFLTYFQNEAQLEKSRLLSDRFSAERPKGSFSTLEIQRTEQGDSAMYLCASSDFGGRGNYGYTFGSGTRLTVV.